This T cell receptor beta chain was recovered during a study of shared clonotypes between healthy human individuals. Sequencing was performed with immunoSEQ multiplex PCR; in TCRdb, only in-frame clones are kept and a portion is missing. Among approximately 980,000 clones listed, over 75% were seen once. This TCR derives from a young man in good health. Sequencing used memory CD4+ T cells sorted from blood. Subset given: CD45RA-negative fraction.

Here the CDR3 reads CASSPQRGGDNEQFF. CDR3 coding DNA: TGCGCCAGCAGCCCACAACGGGGCGGGGACAATGAGCAGTTCTTC. V and J are TRBV5-1 and TRBJ2-1; D is perhaps TRBD2 (6 bases). Germline V gene sequence: CDR1 SGHRS, CDR2 YFSETQ. This CDR3 comprises 15 residues. With 4 bases removed from V and 5 bases from J, the gap between germline ends came to 16 bases.